This T cell receptor (beta chain) was observed in a study of beta chain features in type 1 diabetes. The authors reverse transcribed all of the isolated RNA, so sequencing captured expressed TCRB transcripts. Profiled with immunoSEQ multiplex PCR; TCRdb holds only in-frame clones, not every one. Counted here are 300,000 to 400,000 clones, roughly 11% occurring once; the ten biggest clones make up around 0.015%. This CDR3 has 18 residues. Germline assignment: CDR1 SGHTA and CDR2 FQGNSA. The V end was cut by 4 bases, the J end by 0 bases, with 19 bases between. This clone was seen a few times. This chain links TRBV7-2 with TRBJ2-4, with TRBD2 as a possible D gene (6 bases). The sequenced sample consisted of naive CD4+ T cells from blood. This clonotype was sampled from a woman aged 25 to 39 in good health. The CDR3 loop reads CASSSRASELLAKNIQYF. DNA of the CDR3: TGTGCCAGCAGCTCCCGGGCTAGCGAGCTACTAGCCAAAAACATTCAGTACTTC. Using reference TRBV7-2 and TRBJ2-4 for the parts outside the CDR3, the full variable domain is GAGVSQSPSNKVTEKGKDVELRCDPISGHTALYWYRQSLGQGLEFLIYFQGNSAPDKSGLPSDRFSAERTGGSVSTLTIQRTQQEDSAVYLCASSSRASELLAKNIQYFGAGTRLSVL.